This paragraph covers one T cell receptor (beta chain) sequence. Its antigen is not identified. This sample was taken from a study of PD-1 blockade in classical Hodgkin lymphoma. Study context: The study gave patients nivolumab 3 mg/kg intravenously every 2 weeks. Study findings and constraints: Exclusion applied to patients who initiated nivolumab less than 1 year following ASCT. Newly diagnosed patients reportedly trailed healthy donors in baseline TCR diversity.

The time point was: cycle 4 day 1 (C4D1), after less than 7 weeks of nivolumab. Relapses following autologous stem cell transplantation were seen in all patients, with brentuximab vedotin exposure varying. There are 13 residues in the CDR3. Looked up from germline, CDR1 is MNHNY and CDR2 is SVGAGI (reference sequence). V shed 3 bases and J shed 1 base, with 6 bases lying between them. Measured with immunoSEQ multiplex PCR; TCRdb has only the in-frame clones, and not every one. The sample lists about 44,000 clones, 60% to 75% seen once, with approximately 3% in the top ten. This chain joins TRBV6-6 and TRBJ1-1; D is ambiguous. This TCR was recovered from a human donor with classical Hodgkin lymphoma. The source was peripheral blood mononuclear cells (PBMCs), collected before the fourth cycle of nivolumab. The CDR3 loop is CASSYPQNTEAFF. CDR3 nucleotides: TGTGCCAGCAGTTATCCCCAGAACACTGAAGCTTTCTTT.